This paragraph reports one T cell receptor beta chain. The antigen it binds to is not known. Base qualities are not recorded, but no much larger clone differs from it by a single base. The germline V gene specifies KGHDR as CDR1 and SFDVKD as CDR2. Trimming leaves V shorter by 9 bases and J shorter by 7 bases, with the junction holding 9 bases beyond the gene matches. There are 14 amino acids in the CDR3, from cysteine to phenylalanine inclusive. The only DNA kept is the CDR3, 42 bases in frame from the first base. This sample is drawn from a study of blood T cell repertoires in COVID-19 (dated by TCRdb to the early 2020s). A note on the overall study: The collaborator samples originated in the United States, Italy and Spain and spanned the acute and convalescent phases of COVID-19. The prospective study material was composed of cDNA or gDNA derived from T cells, B-cell-depleted T cells, or PBMCs. Deeply sampled blood TCRbeta repertoires from subjects exposed to, actively infected with, or recovered from COVID-19 were included in the dataset. The repertoires were released in a freely available public database intended as a resource for research on the immune response to SARS-CoV-2. Samples were obtained from the ongoing ImmuneRACE study (first 160 participants) and from 950 to 1,500 subjects provided by 6 global collaborators. A de-identified subject ID, COVID-19 status, age in years and sex were almost always included in the sample metadata. Where available, HLA class I and class II types were taken from metadata supplied by the sample provider and were not determined by assay-based typing.

TCRbeta CDR3 regions were amplified from genomic DNA using the immunoSEQ Assay, a bias-controlled multiplex PCR. The original pipeline was this. Nucleated cell counts per sample were estimated from amplification of reference gene primers within the assay. Sequence reads were collapsed and filtered to measure the absolute abundance of every unique TCRbeta CDR3 rearrangement. For each sample, productive Simpson clonality was calculated by taking the square root of Simpson's diversity index across productive rearrangements. TCRdb obtained this table from immuneACCESS and retained in-frame rearrangements with V and J assigned. These tables miss some clones; where compared with another copy, unresolved V genes account for less than half of the shortfall, and the remainder is unexplained. Clone size and the V and J calls come from that table; the DNA yielded D and trimming. Across this sample there are roughly 100,000 clones, with roughly 71% seen only once. Clones ranked in the top ten supply roughly a tenth of the sample.

General findings and caveats noted by the study authors: How much clinical and demographic metadata was included differed by source and by participant, and the metadata was provided uncurated.

Collaborating institutions collected whole blood in K2EDTA tubes following their own protocols. Collaborator samples were shipped for TCRbeta analysis as frozen whole blood, isolated PBMCs, or DNA extracted from either sample type. Here the chain combines TRBV24-1 and TRBJ2-2; 8 junctional bases match TRBD2. The sample consisted of peripheral blood. This clonotype was sampled from a woman of 80 years or more with acute or convalescent COVID-19. The CDR3 protein sequence reads: CATAREGRHGELFF. The DNA sequence is given as TGTGCCACCGCCCGGGAGGGTCGGCACGGGGAGCTGTTTTTT.